The rows below give T cell receptor beta chains drawn from one sample of a study of shared clonotypes between healthy human individuals. Sequenced by immunoSEQ multiplex PCR; TCRdb stores in-frame clones only, minus some. Found here are almost 700,000 clones, about 92% of them singletons; the top ten hold 20% to 25%. Sequenced material: naive CD8+ T cells sorted from blood. The origin of the receptors is a man younger than 45 in good health. CDR3s include the opening cysteine and the closing phenylalanine or tryptophan. The order of the fields is CDR3 protein, CDR3 DNA, J gene, D gene, V gene, clone size. The D gene is left open where the match is weak. The size field is filled for only some rows; it gives once, few, many or a size class.

CDR3aa: CASSFRDRGFSYEQYF
CDR3nt: TGCGCCAGCAGCTTCCGGGACAGGGGATTCTCCTACGAGCAGTACTTC
j_gene: TRBJ2-7
d_gene: TRBD1
v_gene: TRBV4-3
abundance: NA

CDR3aa: CASRPTGTRSYEQYF
CDR3nt: TGTGCCAGCAGGCCCACCGGGACAAGATCCTACGAGCAGTACTTC
j_gene: TRBJ2-7
d_gene: NA
v_gene: TRBV27
abundance: NA

CDR3aa: CASSSQGLALYNEQFF
CDR3nt: TGTGCCAGCAGTTCCCAGGGACTAGCGCTCTACAATGAGCAGTTCTTC
j_gene: TRBJ2-1
d_gene: TRBD2
v_gene: TRBV27
abundance: NA

CDR3aa: CASSSGLGNEQFF
CDR3nt: TGTGCCAGCAGTTCAGGGTTGGGGAATGAGCAGTTCTTC
j_gene: TRBJ2-1
d_gene: NA
v_gene: TRBV2
abundance: NA

CDR3aa: CSAGTGVYEQYF
CDR3nt: TGCAGCGCCGGGACAGGGGTCTACGAGCAGTACTTC
j_gene: TRBJ2-7
d_gene: TRBD1
v_gene: TRBV29-1
abundance: NA

CDR3aa: CATGRETQYF
CDR3nt: TGTGCCACTGGGCGAGAGACCCAGTACTTC
j_gene: TRBJ2-5
d_gene: NA
v_gene: TRBV5-4
abundance: once

CDR3aa: CASSQSSDPYNEQFF
CDR3nt: TGTGCCAGCAGCCAATCTAGCGACCCATACAATGAGCAGTTCTTC
j_gene: TRBJ2-1
d_gene: NA
v_gene: TRBV7-9
abundance: once

CDR3aa: CASSAGFNEQFF
CDR3nt: TGTGCCAGCAGTGCGGGTTTCAATGAGCAGTTCTTC
j_gene: TRBJ2-1
d_gene: NA
v_gene: TRBV2
abundance: NA

CDR3aa: CASSLAGSTGELFF
CDR3nt: TGTGCAAGCAGCTTGGCCGGATCCACCGGGGAGCTGTTTTTT
j_gene: TRBJ2-2
d_gene: NA
v_gene: TRBV11-3
abundance: NA

CDR3aa: CASSLAGGLTEAFF
CDR3nt: TGCGCCAGCAGCCTCGCAGGGGGGCTCACTGAAGCTTTCTTT
j_gene: TRBJ1-1
d_gene: TRBD1
v_gene: TRBV4-1
abundance: few

CDR3aa: CASSLFLAASSYEQYF
CDR3nt: TGTGCCAGCAGCTTGTTTCTCGCGGCGAGCTCCTACGAGCAGTACTTC
j_gene: TRBJ2-7
d_gene: NA
v_gene: TRBV5-8
abundance: NA

CDR3aa: CASSLSVENDNEQFF
CDR3nt: TGTGCCAGCAGTTTAAGTGTCGAAAATGACAATGAGCAGTTCTTC
j_gene: TRBJ2-1
d_gene: NA
v_gene: TRBV28
abundance: NA

CDR3aa: CASSLDPQGDQPQHF
CDR3nt: TGTGCCAGCAGCTTAGATCCACAGGGGGATCAGCCCCAGCATTTT
j_gene: TRBJ1-5
d_gene: TRBD1
v_gene: TRBV7-9
abundance: once

CDR3aa: CASSPYLGVRRVEAFF
CDR3nt: TGCGCCAGCAGCCCCTACCTCGGGGTAAGGAGAGTGGAGGCTTTCTTT
j_gene: TRBJ1-1
d_gene: NA
v_gene: TRBV10-2
abundance: NA

CDR3aa: CASSRGRATYNEQFF
CDR3nt: TGTGCCAGCAGCAGGGGCAGGGCAACCTACAATGAGCAGTTCTTC
j_gene: TRBJ2-1
d_gene: NA
v_gene: TRBV21-1
abundance: NA

CDR3aa: CASSLVGEQFF
CDR3nt: TGTGCCAGCAGCTTAGTGGGTGAGCAGTTCTTC
j_gene: TRBJ2-1
d_gene: NA
v_gene: TRBV7-9
abundance: NA

CDR3aa: CASNPRQRSGRSSGANVLTF
CDR3nt: TGCGCCAGCAATCCACGCCAGCGCTCCGGACGGAGCTCTGGGGCCAACGTCCTGACTTTC
j_gene: TRBJ2-6
d_gene: NA
v_gene: TRBV10-1
abundance: NA

CDR3aa: CSVTDRPTYEQYF
CDR3nt: TGCAGCGTTACGGACAGACCGACCTACGAGCAGTACTTC
j_gene: TRBJ2-7
d_gene: NA
v_gene: TRBV29-1
abundance: NA

CDR3aa: CAISEHDQYTNTEAFF
CDR3nt: TGTGCCATCAGTGAGCACGACCAATACACGAACACTGAAGCTTTCTTT
j_gene: TRBJ1-1
d_gene: NA
v_gene: TRBV10-3
abundance: once

CDR3aa: CASSPLRTHLGTGELFF
CDR3nt: TGTGCCAGCAGTCCACTACGGACACATTTGGGCACCGGGGAGCTGTTTTTT
j_gene: TRBJ2-2
d_gene: NA
v_gene: TRBV27
abundance: NA

CDR3aa: CASSDPGVVNQPQHF
CDR3nt: TGTGCCAGCAGTGACCCAGGGGTGGTCAATCAGCCCCAGCATTTT
j_gene: TRBJ1-5
d_gene: NA
v_gene: TRBV28
abundance: NA

CDR3aa: CASSQLGDSYEQYF
CDR3nt: TGCGCCAGCAGCCAGTTAGGGGACTCCTACGAGCAGTACTTC
j_gene: TRBJ2-7
d_gene: NA
v_gene: TRBV4-1
abundance: once

CDR3aa: CASSLGPRAEQFF
CDR3nt: TGTGCCAGCAGCTTAGGTCCTAGGGCTGAGCAGTTCTTC
j_gene: TRBJ2-1
d_gene: NA
v_gene: TRBV7-9
abundance: NA

CDR3aa: CATTGEYGQPQHF
CDR3nt: TGTGCCACCACAGGGGAATACGGGCAGCCCCAGCATTTT
j_gene: TRBJ1-5
d_gene: TRBD1
v_gene: TRBV27
abundance: NA

CDR3aa: CATGSLPPNEQFF
CDR3nt: TGTGCCACCGGCTCTCTACCACCCAATGAGCAGTTCTTC
j_gene: TRBJ2-1
d_gene: NA
v_gene: TRBV15
abundance: NA

CDR3aa: CASRPTGWVSDTQYF
CDR3nt: TGTGCCAGCAGACCAACGGGATGGGTGTCAGATACGCAGTATTTT
j_gene: TRBJ2-3
d_gene: NA
v_gene: TRBV7-9
abundance: NA

CDR3aa: CASTLADYNEQFF
CDR3nt: TGTGCCAGCACCCTAGCAGACTACAATGAGCAGTTCTTC
j_gene: TRBJ2-1
d_gene: NA
v_gene: TRBV5-4
abundance: once

CDR3aa: CASTGQPPSNEQFF
CDR3nt: TGTGCCAGCACAGGACAGCCCCCTAGTAATGAGCAGTTCTTC
j_gene: TRBJ2-1
d_gene: NA
v_gene: TRBV28
abundance: NA

CDR3aa: CASSNSNEQYF
CDR3nt: TGTGCCAGCTCAAATTCAAACGAGCAGTACTTC
j_gene: TRBJ2-7
d_gene: NA
v_gene: TRBV18
abundance: NA

CDR3aa: CASSPRGAGGETQYF
CDR3nt: TGTGCCAGCAGCCCTCGAGGAGCGGGAGGTGAGACCCAGTACTTC
j_gene: TRBJ2-5
d_gene: TRBD2
v_gene: TRBV5-4
abundance: NA

CDR3aa: CATSRDLTGEGQPQHF
CDR3nt: TGTGCCACCAGCAGAGATCTGACGGGGGAGGGTCAGCCCCAGCATTTT
j_gene: TRBJ1-5
d_gene: NA
v_gene: TRBV15
abundance: once

CDR3aa: CASSKEGYYEQYF
CDR3nt: TGTGCCAGCAGTAAAGAAGGGTACTACGAGCAGTACTTC
j_gene: TRBJ2-7
d_gene: NA
v_gene: TRBV7-9
abundance: NA

CDR3aa: CASSFPGLSYEQYF
CDR3nt: TGTGCCAGCAGCTTTCCGGGACTGAGCTACGAGCAGTACTTC
j_gene: TRBJ2-7
d_gene: NA
v_gene: TRBV11-2
abundance: once

CDR3aa: CASSDPGEETQYF
CDR3nt: TGTGCCAGCAGCGATCCGGGAGAAGAGACCCAGTACTTC
j_gene: TRBJ2-5
d_gene: NA
v_gene: TRBV7-9
abundance: once

CDR3aa: CASSYEGTGELFF
CDR3nt: TGTGCCAGCAGTTACGAGGGAACCGGGGAGCTGTTTTTT
j_gene: TRBJ2-2
d_gene: NA
v_gene: TRBV6-5
abundance: NA

CDR3aa: CASSPGLAVNNEQFF
CDR3nt: TGCGCCAGCAGCCCCGGGCTAGCGGTCAACAATGAGCAGTTCTTC
j_gene: TRBJ2-1
d_gene: TRBD2
v_gene: TRBV5-1
abundance: NA

CDR3aa: CAISESEAFYGYTF
CDR3nt: TGTGCCATCAGTGAGTCGGAGGCGTTTTATGGCTACACCTTC
j_gene: TRBJ1-2
d_gene: NA
v_gene: TRBV10-3
abundance: NA

CDR3aa: CASSSGQNTGELFF
CDR3nt: TGTGCCAGCAGCTCCGGACAGAACACCGGGGAGCTGTTTTTT
j_gene: TRBJ2-2
d_gene: NA
v_gene: TRBV27
abundance: NA

CDR3aa: CASSTGTVNEKLFF
CDR3nt: TGTGCCAGCAGTACCGGGACAGTAAATGAAAAACTGTTTTTT
j_gene: TRBJ1-4
d_gene: TRBD1
v_gene: TRBV7-9
abundance: NA

CDR3aa: CASSIGSYYGYTF
CDR3nt: TGTGCCAGTAGTATTGGGTCTTACTATGGCTACACCTTC
j_gene: TRBJ1-2
d_gene: NA
v_gene: TRBV19
abundance: NA